This T cell receptor (beta chain) came from a study of T cell responses to AZD1222 COVID-19 vaccine. The data were produced by immunoSEQ multiplex PCR, yet TCRdb's version contains in-frame clones alone and is incomplete. In the table there are approximately 74,000 clones, around four fifths of which are singletons. CDR1 and CDR2 (germline): SGHAT, FQNNGV. This CDR3 spans 15 amino acids. V was pared by 4 bases and J by 8 bases, with 17 bases between. Study-level findings and limits: Two doses of AZD1222 preceded a rise in Spike-specific TCR breadth and depth. Spike-spanning, vaccine-associated CD4 TCRs were dominant at 160-218 and 743-854.

On this clone itself: Its antigen is unidentified.

Specimen: peripheral blood, collected on day 0 of AZD1222 vaccination. The J gene is TRBJ1-4, the V gene TRBV11-2, with D possibly matching TRBD1 (6 bases). This receptor was identified in an adult in good health. The CDR3 nucleotides read TGTGCCAGCAGCTCGAGCGCACAGGGTAGGGAAAAACTGTTTTTT. Protein product: CASSSSAQGREKLFF.